This entry concerns a single T cell receptor (beta chain). These data are taken from a study of blood T cell repertoires in COVID-19. The overall study: PBMCs, B-cell-depleted T cells, or T cells provided the cDNA or gDNA that made up the material.

The table came from immunoSEQ multiplex PCR; TCRdb's copy has only in-frame clones and leaves some out. The profile shows about 36,000 clones, more than 70% of them singletons. The CDR3 has 14 amino acids. The ends lost 0 bases at V and 9 bases at J; junction bases unmatched: 5. Looked up from germline, CDR1 is LGHDT and CDR2 is YNNKEL (reference sequence). The V call is TRBV3-1 (or the pseudogene TRBV3-2), the J call TRBJ2-1; 7 nucleotides line up with TRBD1. The sequence was obtained from a man aged 55 to 69 with acute or convalescent COVID-19. The sequenced material came from peripheral blood. CDR3 sequence reads: CASSQDPGQLEQFF. The CDR3 coding sequence is TGTGCCAGCAGCCAAGACCCGGGACAGCTTGAGCAGTTCTTC.